This TCR beta chain was retrieved from a study of T-cell memory formation after mild COVID-19. Study-wide points: Researchers found some responding clones in pre-infection memory, a sign that cross-reactive memory joined.

One entry per CDR3 protein results from TCRdb running MiXCR on the 5' RACE reads. The sample lists 400,000 to 500,000 distinct CDR3 sequences, roughly 24% seen once, with around 8.8% in the top ten. Germline CDR1 reads SEHNR; CDR2 reads FQNEAQ (reference sequence). The V end was cut by 1 base, the J end by 10 bases, with 9 bases between. The CDR3 totals 12 residues. Concerning this clonotype itself: Antigen: not known.

The sequenced sample consisted of PBMCs or a T cell subset sorted from them (not recorded which). The chain is built from TRBV7-9 and TRBJ2-3; D is unclear. This clonotype originated in an adult woman who had mild COVID-19 (a few samples of this study predate the infection). Cell type and time point are not known. The chain's CDR3 is CASSLGPAPQYF. In DNA, the CDR3 is TGTGCCAGCAGCTTAGGACCAGCGCCGCAGTATTTT.